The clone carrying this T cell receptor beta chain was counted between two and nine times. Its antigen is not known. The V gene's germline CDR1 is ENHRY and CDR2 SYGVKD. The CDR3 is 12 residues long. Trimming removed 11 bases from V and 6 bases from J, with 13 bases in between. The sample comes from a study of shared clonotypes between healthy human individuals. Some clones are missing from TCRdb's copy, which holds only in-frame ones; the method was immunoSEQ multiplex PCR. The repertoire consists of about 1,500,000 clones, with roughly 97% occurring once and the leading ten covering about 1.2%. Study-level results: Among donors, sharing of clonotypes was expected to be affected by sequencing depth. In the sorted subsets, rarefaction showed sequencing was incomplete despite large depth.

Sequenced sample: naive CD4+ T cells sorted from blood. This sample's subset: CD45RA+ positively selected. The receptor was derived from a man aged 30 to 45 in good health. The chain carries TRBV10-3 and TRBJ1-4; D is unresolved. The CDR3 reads CASSVQDEKLFF. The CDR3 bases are TGTGCCTCCTCGGTCCAAGATGAAAAACTGTTTTTT.